The sequence of this TCR beta chain was determined in a study of blood T cell repertoires in COVID-19 (dated by TCRdb to the early 2020s). Broadly, across the study: Samples covering the acute and convalescent phases of COVID-19 were provided by collaborators in the United States, Italy and Spain. Subjects who had been exposed to COVID-19, were actively infected with it, or had recovered from it provided the deeply sampled blood TCRbeta repertoires that made up the dataset. Sample metadata almost always included a de-identified subject ID, COVID-19 status, age in years and sex. Where HLA class I and class II types were available, the types were taken from metadata supplied by the sample provider, not from assay-based typing. The repertoires were released in a freely available public database meant as a resource for research on the immune response to SARS-CoV-2. The samples were drawn from the first 160 participants of the ongoing ImmuneRACE study and from 950 to 1,500 subjects provided by 6 global collaborators. The prospective study material was composed of cDNA or gDNA derived from T cells, B-cell-depleted T cells, or PBMCs.

TCRbeta CDR3 regions were amplified from genomic DNA using the immunoSEQ Assay, a bias-controlled multiplex PCR. In the authors' own workflow: The number of nucleated cells in each sample was estimated from the amplification of reference gene primers within the assay. Sequence reads were collapsed and filtered to measure the absolute abundance of every unique TCRbeta CDR3 rearrangement. For each sample, productive Simpson clonality was calculated by taking the square root of Simpson's diversity index across productive rearrangements. TCRdb carries this immuneACCESS record with in-frame sequences only. Its versions omit some clonotypes, under half of them owing to an unresolved V gene in the studies checked, with the rest unexplained. That table gives V, J and clone size, and the DNA gave D and trimming. Across this sample there are over 110,000 clones, with approximately 80% seen only once. In total, the top ten clones hold 8.2% of the sample.

Each collaborating institution followed its own protocols to collect whole blood in K2EDTA tubes. For TCRbeta analysis, collaborators shipped samples in one of three forms: frozen whole blood, isolated PBMCs, or DNA extracted from either of those sample types. The paper as a whole reports these results and caveats: The quantity of clinical and demographic metadata differed by source and by participant and was supplied without curation.

As for this clone: Its cognate antigen has yet to be identified. Base qualities are not recorded, but no much larger clone differs from it by a single base.

Including cysteine and phenylalanine, the CDR3 has 12 amino acids. The only DNA kept is the CDR3, 36 bases in frame from the first base. V is clipped by 7 bases and J by 0 bases, and the sequence between their germline boundaries is 6 bases long. This receptor chain uses TRBV12-3 or TRBV12-4 and TRBJ1-1; the D gene assignment is ambiguous. Sample: peripheral blood. The sequence came from a human donor in a cohort sampled during active COVID-19. The DNA sequence is as follows: TGTGCCAGCACCCTAATGAACACTGAAGCTTTCTTT. The resulting protein is CASTLMNTEAFF.